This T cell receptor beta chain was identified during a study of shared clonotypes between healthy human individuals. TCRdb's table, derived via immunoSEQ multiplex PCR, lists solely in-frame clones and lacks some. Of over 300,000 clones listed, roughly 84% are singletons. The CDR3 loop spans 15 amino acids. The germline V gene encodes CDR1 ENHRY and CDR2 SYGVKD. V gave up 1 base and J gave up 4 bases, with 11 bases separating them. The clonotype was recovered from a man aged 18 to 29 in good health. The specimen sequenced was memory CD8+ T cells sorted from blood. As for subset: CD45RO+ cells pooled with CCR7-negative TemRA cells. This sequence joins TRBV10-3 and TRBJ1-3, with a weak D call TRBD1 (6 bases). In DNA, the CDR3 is TGTGCCATCAGTGAGTTCCGGACAGCCGGAAACACCATATATTTT. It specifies CAISEFRTAGNTIYF.